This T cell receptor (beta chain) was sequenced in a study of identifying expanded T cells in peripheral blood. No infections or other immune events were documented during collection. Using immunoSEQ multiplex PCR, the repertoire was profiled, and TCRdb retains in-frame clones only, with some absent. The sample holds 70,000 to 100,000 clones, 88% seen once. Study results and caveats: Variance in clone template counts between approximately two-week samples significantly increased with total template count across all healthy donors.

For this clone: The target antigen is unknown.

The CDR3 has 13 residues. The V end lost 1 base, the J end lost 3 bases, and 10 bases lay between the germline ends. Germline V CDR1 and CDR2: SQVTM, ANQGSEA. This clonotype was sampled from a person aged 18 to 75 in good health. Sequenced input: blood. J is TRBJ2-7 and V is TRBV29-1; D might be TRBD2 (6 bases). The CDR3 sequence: CSVEGGGNYEQYF. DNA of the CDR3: TGCAGCGTTGAAGGTGGCGGGAACTACGAGCAGTACTTC.